The T cell receptor (beta chain) described here comes from a study of cytomegalovirus exposure and HLA in healthy donors. The donors were members of the validation cohort, which comprised more than 90 subjects and was separate from the first cohort of around 700 subjects. The CDR3 covers 16 residues. Germline V lookup: CDR1 SGHNT, CDR2 YYREEE (reference sequence). V gave up 3 bases and J gave up 6 bases; unmatched junction bases: 13. TCRdb keeps only in-frame clones here, not all; method: immunoSEQ multiplex PCR. Of around 150,000 clones listed, 88% are singletons. The sequenced sample was PBMCs. V and J are TRBV5-4 and TRBJ2-7, with 9 bases identical to TRBD2. This clonotype was sampled from a man aged 18 to 30 in good health and CMV-seronegative. The CDR3 coding sequence is TGTGCCAGCAGCTATTTAGCGGGAGATTATGGTCGCGAGCAGTACTTC. It codes for CASSYLAGDYGREQYF.